These 8 T cell receptor beta chains were all obtained from the same sample, sequenced in a study of identical twins. TCRdb fed the 5' RACE reads into MiXCR, producing one record per CDR3 protein. In the table there are 500,000 to 650,000 distinct CDR3 sequences, 7.1% of which are singletons. These same data were also listed under a study on yellow fever vaccine responses in identical twins.

Sequenced material: PBMCs. The receptors here all came from a woman aged 18-35 years in good health.

V usage is TRBV7-8 and J usage is TRBJ2-3; D gene uncertain. The germline V and J ends were trimmed by 5 bases and 0 bases, with 15 bases remaining between them. Looked up from germline, CDR1 is SGHVS and CDR2 is FQNEAQ. This CDR3 comprises 16 residues. As DNA, the CDR3 is TGTGCCAGCAGCCATGGGCTGGTTCTAAGCACAGATACGCAGTATTTT. Encoded protein: CASSHGLVLSTDTQYF. The full variable domain, completed using reference TRBV7-8 and TRBJ2-3, is GAGVSQSPRYKVAKRGQDVALRCDPISGHVSLFWYQQALGQGPEFLTYFQNEAQLDKSGLPSDRFFAERPEGSVSTLKIQRTQQEDSAVYLCASSHGLVLSTDTQYFGPGTRLTVL.

The chain uses TRBV20-1 and TRBJ2-7, with D hard to call. The CDR3 is 12 amino acids. Trimming cost V 3 bases and J 3 bases, with 9 bases left between them. CDR1 DFQATT and CDR2 SNEGSKA come from the germline V gene (reference sequence). CDR3 in amino acids: CSASGANYEQYV. As DNA, the CDR3 is TGCAGTGCTAGTGGCGCTAACTACGAGCAGTACGTC.

This clonotype was seen more than once but under ten times. CDR3 sequence: CASSQYHSGNTIYF. DNA of the CDR3: TGTGCCAGCAGCCAATATCACTCTGGAAACACCATATATTTT. The chain uses TRBV14 and TRBJ1-3; D call uncertain. Trimming cost V 2 bases and J 0 bases, with 5 bases left between them. CDR1 and CDR2 from the germline V gene are SGHDN and FVKESK. The length of the CDR3 is 14 residues.

In this sample, this clonotype turned up many times. The chain combines TRBV12-3 or TRBV12-4 with TRBJ1-2; D remains ambiguous. There are 14 residues in the CDR3. The ends were cut back, 1 base at V and 8 bases at J, with 14 bases in the middle. As DNA, the CDR3 is TGTGCCAGCAGTTTAGTTATAGGCAGCTCCGGCTACACCTTC. Translation gives CASSLVIGSSGYTF.

This clonotype appeared many times. The gene calls are TRBV13 and TRBJ1-2, with TRBD1 identical over 10 bases. The trim removed 4 bases at V and 7 bases at J, leaving 3 bases unmatched. This CDR3 has 13 amino acids. Germline V gene lookup returns CDR1 PRHDT and CDR2 FYEKMQ (reference sequence). This chain's CDR3 is CASSSGTGAGYTF. The DNA for the CDR3 is TGTGCCAGCAGCTCCGGGACAGGGGCTGGCTACACCTTC.

This clonotype was found many times. The rearrangement uses TRBV2 and TRBJ2-7, with D perhaps matching TRBD2 (7 bases). The V gene's germline CDR1 is SNHLY and CDR2 FYNNEI. This CDR3 has 15 residues. V gave up 7 bases and J gave up 0 bases, with 16 bases separating them. Here the CDR3 reads CASTEGGVGSYEQYF. The CDR3 DNA reads as TGTGCCAGCACCGAAGGGGGGGTAGGCTCCTACGAGCAGTACTTC.

The CDR3 protein is CSATSGRAVDTQYF. CDR3 bases: TGCAGTGCTACTAGCGGGAGGGCCGTAGATACGCAGTATTTT. The rearrangement uses TRBV20-1 and TRBJ2-3, with TRBD2 matching over 12 bases. Germline-derived CDR1 and CDR2 are DFQATT and SNEGSKA (reference sequence). Germline trimming cut 4 bases from V and 5 bases from J; bases unmatched to any gene: 4. This CDR3 is built from 14 residues.

The chain links TRBV15 to TRBJ2-7, with TRBD2 identical over 7 bases. Germline lookup yields CDR1 LNHNV and CDR2 YYDKDF (reference sequence). The length of the CDR3 is 13 residues. J gave up 4 bases and V 3 bases, and 3 bases lay outside the gene matches. The DNA of the CDR3 is TGTGCCACCAGCAGGGGGAGGGGATACGAGCAGTACGTC. Translation gives CATSRGRGYEQYV.